The 9 T cell receptor beta chains below come from one sample, sequenced in a study of breast tumors, draining lymph nodes, adjacent tissues. TCRdb used MiXCR to reprocess the multiplex PCR reads, holding one entry per CDR3 protein. The table shows approximately 60,000 distinct CDR3 sequences, with approximately 57% occurring only once. Source material: breast tumor tissue. The receptors were gathered from a female donor with breast cancer. Some clones in this sample may be carry-over from other donors' samples.

This clonotype was observed a handful of times. This may be a read error: a much more frequent sequence differs by one nucleotide. V is TRBV6-2 or TRBV6-3 and J is TRBJ2-5, with D unclear. Germline-derived CDR1 and CDR2 are MNHEY and SVGEGT. The CDR3 covers 13 residues. In DNA, the CDR3 is TGTGCCAGCAGTCACTCGGCCCGGGAGACCCAGTACTTC. Residues: CASSHSARETQYF.

The chain is built from TRBV19 and TRBJ2-7; the match to TRBD1 covers 7 bases. V gave up 4 bases and J gave up 1 base; unmatched junction bases: 13. Germline assignment: CDR1 LNHDA and CDR2 SQIVND (reference sequence). The CDR3 is 17 residues long. CDR3 coding DNA: TGTGCCAGTAGTACCCGTTGGACAGGACGGAATTCCTACGAGCAGTACTTC. Encoded protein: CASSTRWTGRNSYEQYF.

In the case of this clonotype: A much bigger clone sits one base away, suggesting this may be a read error. Lacking the conserved final phenylalanine or tryptophan, this CDR3 likely reflects a read error. CDR3 region: CASTPQYRQETQYL. CDR3 coding DNA: TGTGCCAGCACCCCTCAATACCGACAAGAGACCCAGTACCTC. The chain has TRBV7-2 and TRBJ2-5, with D unclear. V lost 7 bases and J 2 bases, leaving 14 bases between the germline ends. The CDR3 loop spans 14 amino acids. Germline loops: CDR1 SGHTA, CDR2 FQGNSA.

With regard to this clonotype: Compared with germline, one end of the junction differs, possibly owing to a read error. The rearrangement links TRBV19 to TRBJ2-3, with 14 bases aligning to TRBD2. Germline V gene lookup returns CDR1 LNHDA and CDR2 SQIVND (reference sequence). The CDR3 sequence is 17 residues long. The CDR3 DNA reads as TGTGCCAGTAGGTCAAGAGGGACTAGCGGGAGCACAGATACACAGTGTTTT. Translating it yields CASRSRGTSGSTDTQCF.

This clonotype was counted between two and nine times. This chain links TRBV25-1 with TRBJ2-3; no reliable D call. There are 16 residues in the CDR3. V lost 3 bases and J 0 bases, leaving 13 bases between the germline ends. Germline V lookup: CDR1 MGHDK, CDR2 SYGVNS. The CDR3 nucleotides read TGTGCCAGCAGTGACGGGCAGACAACTAGCACAGATACGCAGTATTTT. Residues: CASSDGQTTSTDTQYF. Variable domain in full (rest from reference TRBV25-1 and TRBJ2-3): EADIYQTPRYLVIGTGKKITLECSQTMGHDKMYWYQQDPGMELHLIHYSYGVNSTEKGDLSSESTVSRIRTEHFPLTLESARPSHTSQYLCASSDGQTTSTDTQYFGPGTRLTVL.

A note on this clonotype: A much more abundant neighbour one base away suggests this may be a read error. The CDR3 ends on some other residue instead of the conserved phenylalanine or tryptophan, so this is likely a read error. In nucleotides, the CDR3 is TGTGCCAGCAGTTACCAGTCCACCGGGGAGCTGTTTTTG. It codes for CASSYQSTGELFL. V gene TRBV6-5 combines with J gene TRBJ2-2; D is undetermined. The CDR3 runs 13 residues. The V end was cut by 2 bases, the J end by 4 bases, with 5 bases between. Germline V lookup: CDR1 MNHEY, CDR2 SVGAGI.

To note about this clonotype: One end of the junction fails to match germline, which may point to a read error. J is TRBJ2-1 and V is TRBV9; 10 positions agree with TRBD1. This CDR3 is 15 amino acids long. From germline, CDR1 is SGDLS and CDR2 YYNGEE. In DNA, the CDR3 is TGTGCCAGCAGCGTTTCCGGGACAGGGGAGGATGAGCAGCTCTTC. Translated: CASSVSGTGEDEQLF.

The J gene is TRBJ2-3, the V gene TRBV5-6, with D perhaps assigned TRBD1 or TRBD2 (5 bases each). The CDR3 extends over 15 amino acids. Germline loops: CDR1 SGHDT, CDR2 YYEEEE. V was shortened by 5 bases and J by 6 bases, with 19 bases between the two germline ends. CDR3 DNA sequence: TGTGCCAGCAGGGTTAGCCGGAGGACACACGATACGCAGTATTTT. It specifies CASRVSRRTHDTQYF. Full variable domain (rest looked up from reference TRBV5-6 and TRBJ2-3): DAGVTQSPTHLIKTRGQQVTLRCSPKSGHDTVSWYQQALGQGPQFIFQYYEEEERQRGNFPDRFSGHQFPNYSSELNVNALLLGDSALYLCASRVSRRTHDTQYFGPGTRLTVL.

The table lists this clonotype with a few counts. A much larger clone differs by one base, so this may be a read error. The rearrangement joins TRBV6-5 to TRBJ2-7; 7 bases match TRBD1. The CDR3 has 13 amino acids. J was trimmed by 8 bases and V by 5 bases; bases with no gene match: 9. Germline CDR1 is MNHEY and CDR2 is SVGAGI. CDR3 nucleotides: TGTGCCAGCAGTCCAGGGGGTCGGGGTAAGCAGTACTTC. This codes for CASSPGGRGKQYF.